The rows below give T cell receptor beta chains drawn from one sample of a study of shared clonotypes between healthy human individuals. Measured with immunoSEQ multiplex PCR; TCRdb has only the in-frame clones, and not every one. The table lists approximately 440,000 clones, around 77% of them singletons, with 9.5% to 15% in the top ten. The sequenced material came from PBMCs. Receptor source: a woman between 40 and 55 years old in good health. Some clones in this sample may be carry-over from other donors' samples. Both conserved end residues are part of each CDR3. The order of the fields is V gene, D gene, clone size, J gene, CDR3 protein, CDR3 DNA. A D gene is named only where the DNA matches it firmly. Size values are once, few and many counts, or a class for expanded clones, and some rows have none.

V: TRBV4-1
D: NA
size: many
J: TRBJ2-4
CDR3: CASSQGEGSGNIQYF
DNA: TGCGCCAGCAGCCAAGGAGAAGGGTCTGGAAACATTCAGTACTTC

V: TRBV9
D: TRBD2
size: NA
J: TRBJ2-5
CDR3: CASSGNSWGGETQYF
DNA: TGTGCCAGCAGCGGGAACTCCTGGGGGGGAGAGACCCAGTACTTC

V: TRBV19
D: NA
size: NA
J: TRBJ1-2
CDR3: CASSDTGRMNYGYTF
DNA: TGTGCCAGTAGTGATACTGGGAGAATGAACTATGGCTACACCTTC

V: TRBV19
D: NA
size: NA
J: TRBJ2-2
CDR3: CASGGTANTGELFF
DNA: TGTGCCAGTGGAGGGACAGCGAACACCGGGGAGCTGTTTTTT

V: TRBV6-6
D: NA
size: NA
J: TRBJ2-7
CDR3: CASSYSSRREVYLF
DNA: TGTGCCAGCAGTTACTCGAGCAGGCGGGAAGTTTATCTCTTC

V: TRBV6-4
D: TRBD2
size: NA
J: TRBJ2-7
CDR3: CASSDPPPSGSYEQYF
DNA: TGTGCCAGCAGTGACCCTCCGCCGAGCGGGAGCTACGAGCAGTACTTC

V: TRBV6-1
D: NA
size: few
J: TRBJ2-7
CDR3: CASRLRPQSYEQYF
DNA: TGTGCCAGCAGACTGAGGCCCCAATCCTACGAGCAGTACTTC

V: TRBV11-2
D: NA
size: NA
J: TRBJ1-4
CDR3: CASSLEGLSNEKLFF
DNA: TGTGCCAGCAGCTTAGAGGGGTTGAGTAATGAAAAACTGTTTTTT

V: TRBV2
D: NA
size: NA
J: TRBJ2-3
CDR3: CASSEGGGTDTQYF
DNA: TGTGCCAGCAGTGAGGGAGGAGGCACAGATACGCAGTATTTT

V: TRBV28
D: TRBD2
size: once
J: TRBJ2-5
CDR3: CASSTRKGRGGQETQYF
DNA: TGTGCCAGCAGCACAAGAAAGGGGCGGGGGGGTCAAGAGACCCAGTACTTC

V: TRBV30
D: NA
size: once
J: TRBJ1-5
CDR3: CAWSEGFNQPQHF
DNA: TGTGCCTGGAGTGAGGGTTTCAATCAGCCCCAGCATTTT

V: TRBV5-1
D: TRBD2
size: NA
J: TRBJ2-5
CDR3: CASSPQTGGQETQYF
DNA: TGCGCCAGCAGCCCCCAGACGGGGGGGCAAGAGACCCAGTACTTC

V: TRBV5-6
D: NA
size: many
J: TRBJ2-7
CDR3: CASSRGYEQYF
DNA: TGTGCCAGCAGCCGGGGTTACGAGCAGTACTTC

V: TRBV19
D: NA
size: NA
J: TRBJ2-5
CDR3: CASSTFGQPQETQYF
DNA: TGTGCCAGTAGTACCTTCGGACAGCCTCAAGAGACCCAGTACTTC

V: TRBV18
D: NA
size: NA
J: TRBJ1-3
CDR3: CASSLWTDSGNTIYF
DNA: TGTGCCAGCTCCCTTTGGACGGACTCTGGAAACACCATATATTTT

V: TRBV7-6
D: TRBD2
size: NA
J: TRBJ2-5
CDR3: CASSLVGSGGLQETQYF
DNA: TGTGCCAGCAGCTTGGTCGGATCGGGGGGTCTCCAAGAGACCCAGTACTTC